This T cell receptor (beta chain) was obtained from a study of T cell responses to AZD1222 COVID-19 vaccine. Study-level results: Unmutated variant regions reportedly attract nearly half of all spike-specific TCRs. Vaccine-associated CD4 TCRs ranged over spike, dominating at 160-218 and 743-854. The repertoires were collected only after the peak T cell response.

On this clone itself: What it recognizes is unknown.

Generated by immunoSEQ multiplex PCR, the TCRdb table keeps only in-frame clones and is missing some. The top ten clones hold around 8.6% of a sample with 95,000 to 100,000 clones, more than 85% of them seen once. The source is an adult who received the AZD1222 COVID-19 vaccine. Sample: peripheral blood, taken 28 days after the second AZD1222 dose.

The CDR3 region is CASTGEGVRGTQYF. The CDR3 coding sequence is TGTGCCAGCACCGGGGAGGGTGTGAGAGGGACCCAGTACTTC. The chain couples TRBV13 to TRBJ2-5; 7 nucleotides line up with TRBD2. Germline V gene lookup returns CDR1 PRHDT and CDR2 FYEKMQ (reference sequence). The CDR3 is made up of 14 amino acids. The trim removed 7 bases at V and 7 bases at J, leaving 12 bases unmatched.